The next 17 T cell receptor beta chains were all read from a single sample in a study of post-analysis software for immune sequencing data. Study results and limitations: The study found TRBV5-6, TRBV5-1 and TRBV20-1 among roughly 5 TRBV segments more frequent in patients than controls.

cDNA libraries for TCR beta contained unique molecular identifiers. TCRdb re-called the PCR reads through MiXCR, storing one row per CDR3 protein. The data show fewer than 900,000 distinct CDR3 sequences, with more than 45% seen just once and roughly 5.2% held by the top ten. Their target antigens are unknown. Sequencing used blood. The receptors were gathered from a girl aged 10 to 17 with multiple sclerosis.

The chain employs TRBV29-1 and TRBJ2-4, with 7 bases fitting TRBD1. CDR3 length: 13 residues. Germline assignment: CDR1 SQVTM and CDR2 ANQGSEA. With V trimmed by 8 bases and J by 2 bases, 6 bases remained unmatched. The CDR3, as DNA: TGCAGCTGTAAGGGGGCTTCCAAAAACATTCAGTACTTC. This translates into CSCKGASKNIQYF.

V and J are TRBV19 and TRBJ2-4, with TRBD1 matching over 9 bases. TRBJ2-5 explains the end of the DNA better; the J call may be wrong. The CDR3 contains 13 residues. In germline, CDR1 is LNHDA, CDR2 SQIVND (reference sequence). CDR3 in DNA: TGTGCCAGTAGTACACAGGGGGCCCAGACCCAGTACTTC. It encodes CASSTQGAQTQYF.

This clonotype was observed a few times. This chain links TRBV5-1 with TRBJ2-4; 11 nucleotides agree with TRBD2. TRBJ2-7 explains the end of the DNA better; the J call may be wrong. Germline lookup yields CDR1 SGHRS and CDR2 YFSETQ. CDR3 length: 14 amino acids. CDR3 residues: CASKPGLAVYEQYF. The DNA for the CDR3 is TGCGCCAGCAAACCGGGACTAGCGGTCTACGAGCAGTACTTC.

At least ten counts were recorded for this clonotype. This chain uses TRBV20-1 with TRBJ1-2, with TRBD1 as a possible D gene (5 bases). Germline-derived CDR1 and CDR2 are DFQATT and SNEGSKA (reference sequence). CDR3 size: 13 residues. V was cut by 3 bases and J by 3 bases, with 11 bases left in between. CDR3: CSARGQLDYGYTF. The CDR3 nucleotides read TGCAGTGCTAGGGGGCAGCTCGACTATGGCTACACCTTC.

The gene calls are TRBV12-3 or TRBV12-4 and TRBJ2-3; the match to TRBD2 covers 10 bases. The ends lost 6 bases at V and 0 bases at J; junction bases unmatched: 9. The CDR3 totals 17 residues. The CDR3 nucleotides are TGTGCCAGCAGCCAGCGACTAGCGGGTGCGAGCACAGATACGCAGTATTTT. This encodes CASSQRLAGASTDTQYF.

This chain links TRBV3-1 with TRBJ2-1; perhaps TRBD2 as D (6 bases). The CDR3 is 17 amino acids. The germline CDR1 and CDR2 sequences are LGHDT and YNNKEL (reference sequence). V lost 4 bases and J 2 bases, leaving 18 bases between the germline ends. The CDR3, as DNA: TGTGCCAGCAGCCCAAGAGATGCGGGGACGACCTACAATGAGCAGTTCTTC. Protein product: CASSPRDAGTTYNEQFF.

This clonotype was seen more than once but under ten times. The chain links TRBV12-3 or TRBV12-4 to TRBJ2-1; D may be TRBD1 (6 bases). V lost 5 bases, J lost 4 bases, and 15 bases lay in between. There are 15 residues in the CDR3. The CDR3 DNA reads as TGTGCCAGCAGTCGAAGCCGACAGGTATACAATGAGCAGTTCTTC. Translated, it gives CASSRSRQVYNEQFF.

A few counts support this clonotype. The chain combines TRBV4-3 with TRBJ2-7, with D possibly being TRBD2 (6 bases). The ends were cut back, 1 base at V and 3 bases at J, with 10 bases in the middle. Germline V CDR1 and CDR2: LGHNA, YSLEER. The CDR3 is 14 amino acids. The CDR3 loop is CASSQVPSDYEQYF. In DNA form, the CDR3 reads TGCGCCAGCAGCCAAGTTCCTAGCGACTACGAGCAGTACTTC.

This chain joins TRBV7-2 and TRBJ2-7; 8 nucleotides align to TRBD2. Unmatched junction bases numbered 8, after V lost 3 bases and J lost 7 bases. Per the germline V gene, CDR1 is SGHTA and CDR2 is FQGNSA. CDR3 length equals 14 residues. The CDR3 protein is CASSLDSGVLEQYF. CDR3 in DNA: TGTGCCAGCAGCTTGGATAGCGGGGTTTTGGAGCAGTACTTC. Supplemented by reference TRBV7-2 and TRBJ2-7, the full variable domain reads GAGVSQSPSNKVTEKGKDVELRCDPISGHTALYWYRQSLGQGLEFLIYFQGNSAPDKSGLPSDRFSAERTGGSVSTLTIQRTQQEDSAVYLCASSLDSGVLEQYFGPGTRLTVT.

CDR3 sequence (DNA): TGTGCCAGCTGCCTAATATGGGATGGCTACACCTTC. Protein product: CASCLIWDGYTF. The chain employs TRBV7-2 and TRBJ1-2; no reliable D call. CDR1 is SGHTA and CDR2 is FQGNSA in the germline V gene. Trimming stripped 8 bases from V and 6 bases from J, with 13 bases between. This CDR3 is 12 amino acids long.

The rearrangement uses TRBV14 and TRBJ2-1; D is uncertain. V lost 9 bases and J 0 bases, leaving 6 bases between the germline ends. The CDR3 is made up of 12 amino acids. Germline CDR1 reads SGHDN; CDR2 reads FVKESK. CDR3 nucleotides: TGTGCCAGTCGGAACTCCTACAATGAGCAGTTCTTC. Translated: CASRNSYNEQFF.

The J gene is TRBJ1-4, the V gene TRBV28, with D maybe TRBD1 (6 bases). The germline V gene encodes CDR1 MDHEN and CDR2 SYDVKM. V was trimmed by 6 bases and J by 7 bases, leaving 18 bases between them. The CDR3 extends over 15 amino acids. Here the CDR3 reads CASSLPTGAIEKLFF. DNA of the CDR3: TGTGCCAGCAGCCTACCGACAGGCGCGATTGAAAAACTGTTTTTT. Combining the CDR3 with reference TRBV28 and TRBJ1-4 gives the whole variable domain DVKVTQSSRYLVKRTGEKVFLECVQDMDHENMFWYRQDPGLGLRLIYFSYDVKMKEKGDIPEGYSVSREKKERFSLILESASTNQTSMYLCASSLPTGAIEKLFFGSGTQLSVL.

The V and J genes are TRBV7-2 and TRBJ1-2, with D possibly matching TRBD1 (6 bases). The CDR3 is 12 residues long. Trimming removed 3 bases from V and 8 bases from J, with 10 bases in between. The germline CDR1 and CDR2 sequences are SGHTA and FQGNSA. The CDR3 sequence: CASSLTGGGYTF. CDR3 bases: TGTGCCAGCAGCTTGACAGGCGGCGGCTACACCTTC.

This clonotype showed up just a few times. This chain uses TRBV10-3 with TRBJ2-3, with D unresolved. Germline lookup yields CDR1 ENHRY and CDR2 SYGVKD. V shed 5 bases and J shed 4 bases, with 10 bases lying between them. CDR3 length equals 13 residues. CDR3 protein: CAISPNRADTQYF. The CDR3 coding sequence is TGTGCCATCAGTCCCAATAGGGCAGATACGCAGTATTTT.

This sequence joins TRBV9 and TRBJ1-2; D gene unclear. The CDR3 covers 12 residues. Per germline, CDR1 SGDLS and CDR2 YYNGEE. Trimming shortened V by 3 bases and J by 2 bases, and 5 bases separated the two germline ends. DNA for the CDR3: TGTGCCAGCAGCGCCGACAACTATGGCTACACCTTC. Translation gives CASSADNYGYTF. Complete variable domain (other parts from reference TRBV9 and TRBJ1-2): DSGVTQTPKHLITATGQRVTLRCSPRSGDLSVYWYQQSLDQGLQFLIQYYNGEERAKGNILERFSAQQFPDLHSELNLSSLELGDSALYFCASSADNYGYTFGSGTRLTVV.

The chain combines TRBV11-2 with TRBJ2-2, with 8 bases aligning to TRBD1. CDR1 is SGHAT, CDR2 FQNNGV, per germline. There are 18 residues in the CDR3. V gave up 5 bases and J gave up 8 bases; unmatched junction bases: 19. As DNA, the CDR3 is TGTGCCAGCAGCGCCAGGGCCCAGGGGGCGTCCCTTGGGGGGGAGCTGTTTTTT. It encodes CASSARAQGASLGGELFF.

Concerning this clonotype itself: Possible read error: a much larger clone is one base away. The V and J genes are TRBV20-1 and TRBJ2-3; no firm D call. Looked up from germline, CDR1 is DFQATT and CDR2 is SNEGSKA (reference sequence). This CDR3 region has 14 residues. The ends were cut back, 1 base at V and 1 base at J, with 9 bases in the middle. CDR3 in amino acids: CSARAGFRTDTQYF. The CDR3 nucleotides read TGCAGTGCTAGAGCCGGGTTCCGCACAGATACGCAGTATTTT.